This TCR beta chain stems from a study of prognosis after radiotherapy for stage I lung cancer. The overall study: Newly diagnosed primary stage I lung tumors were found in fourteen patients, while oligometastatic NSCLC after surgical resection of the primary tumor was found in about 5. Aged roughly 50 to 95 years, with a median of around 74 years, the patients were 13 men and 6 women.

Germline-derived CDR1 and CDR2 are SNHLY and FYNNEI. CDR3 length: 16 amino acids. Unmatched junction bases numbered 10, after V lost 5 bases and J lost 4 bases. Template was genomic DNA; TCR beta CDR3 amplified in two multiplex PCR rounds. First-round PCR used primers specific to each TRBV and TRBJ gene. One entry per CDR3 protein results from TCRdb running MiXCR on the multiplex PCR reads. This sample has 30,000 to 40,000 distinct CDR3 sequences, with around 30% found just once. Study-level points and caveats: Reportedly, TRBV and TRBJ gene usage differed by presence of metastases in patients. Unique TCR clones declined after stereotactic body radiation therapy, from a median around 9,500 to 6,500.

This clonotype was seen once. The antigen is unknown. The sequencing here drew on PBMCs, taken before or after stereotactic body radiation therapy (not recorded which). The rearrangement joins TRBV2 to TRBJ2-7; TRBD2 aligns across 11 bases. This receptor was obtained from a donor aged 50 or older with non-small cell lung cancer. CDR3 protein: CASSHTTSGGLYEQYF. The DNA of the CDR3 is TGTGCCAGCAGTCATACCACTAGCGGGGGACTTTACGAGCAGTACTTC.